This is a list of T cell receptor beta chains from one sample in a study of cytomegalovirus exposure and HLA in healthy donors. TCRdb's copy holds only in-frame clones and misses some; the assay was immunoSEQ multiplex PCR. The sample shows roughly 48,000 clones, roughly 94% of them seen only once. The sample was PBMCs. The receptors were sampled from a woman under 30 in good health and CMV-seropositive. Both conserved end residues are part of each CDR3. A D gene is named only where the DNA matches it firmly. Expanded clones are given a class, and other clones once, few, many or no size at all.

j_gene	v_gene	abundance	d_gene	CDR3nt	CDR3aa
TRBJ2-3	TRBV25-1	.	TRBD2	TGTGCCAGCAGTCGGGGTCGAACTAGCGGGAGTGATACGCAGTATTTT	CASSRGRTSGSDTQYF
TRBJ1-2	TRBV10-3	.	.	TGTGCCATCAGTTCCGACAAGGGGACTATAGGCTACACCTTC	CAISSDKGTIGYTF
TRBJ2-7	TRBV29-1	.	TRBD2	TGCAGCGTTGAAAGACTAGCGGGAACCTACGAGCAGTACTTC	CSVERLAGTYEQYF
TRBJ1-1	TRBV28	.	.	TGTGCCAGCAGTCTAGCCGTCTTGGGTGGCCGGGGGGCTTTCTTT	CASSLAVLGGRGAFF
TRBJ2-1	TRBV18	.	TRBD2	TGTGCCAGCTCACCAGGACTAGCGGGAGGTAACAATGAGCAGTTCTTC	CASSPGLAGGNNEQFF
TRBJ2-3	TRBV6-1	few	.	TGTGCCAGCAGTGAAAGTCGGGTAGATACGCAGTATTTT	CASSESRVDTQYF
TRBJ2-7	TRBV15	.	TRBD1	TGTGCCACCAGCAGAGATACAGGGGGCTCCTACGAGCAGTACTTC	CATSRDTGGSYEQYF
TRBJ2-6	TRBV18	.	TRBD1	TGTGCCAGCTCAGAACAGGGGTTGGCCTCTGGGGCCAACGTCCTGACTTTC	CASSEQGLASGANVLTF
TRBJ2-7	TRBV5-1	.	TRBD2	TGCGCCAGCAGCTTGTACTCGGCTAGCGGCGCTCCCAAGCAGTACTTC	CASSLYSASGAPKQYF
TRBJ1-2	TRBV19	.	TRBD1	TGTGCCAGTATAGCCAACAGGGGGCCTAACTATGGCTACACCTTC	CASIANRGPNYGYTF
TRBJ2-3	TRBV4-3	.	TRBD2	TGCGCCAGCAGCCAAGATGGCAGCGGGAGGGCCTACGGCACAGATACGCAGTATTTT	CASSQDGSGRAYGTDTQYF
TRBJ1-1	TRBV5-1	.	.	TGCGCCAGCAGCTTGGGGGGAACAGGGAACACTGAAGCTTTCTTT	CASSLGGTGNTEAFF
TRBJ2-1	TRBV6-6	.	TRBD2	TGTGCCAGTCTAGGCGGGGGGAATGAGCAGTTCTTC	CASLGGGNEQFF
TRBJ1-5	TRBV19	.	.	TGTGCCAGTAGTATCGAACAGAGCAATCAGCCCCAGCATTTT	CASSIEQSNQPQHF
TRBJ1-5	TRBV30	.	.	TGTGCCTGGAGTGTCCTAGGGGATCAGCCCCAGCATTTT	CAWSVLGDQPQHF
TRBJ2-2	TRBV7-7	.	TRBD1	TGTGCTAGCAGCTTAGAGATGGGACAGGGGATCAGCGGGGAGCTGTTTTTT	CASSLEMGQGISGELFF
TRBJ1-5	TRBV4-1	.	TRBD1	TGCGCCAGCAGTTTTCAGGGGGCGAGGCAGCCCCAGCATTTT	CASSFQGARQPQHF
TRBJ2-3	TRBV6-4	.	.	TGTGCCAGCAGCGCGGAGGGTGGAGGCACAGATACGCAGTATTTT	CASSAEGGGTDTQYF
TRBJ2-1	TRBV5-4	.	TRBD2	TGTGCCAGCAGCTTGGCGCGTTTAGCGGGAGCCAATGAGCAGTTCTTC	CASSLARLAGANEQFF
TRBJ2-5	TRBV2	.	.	TGTGCCAGCAGTGAACGTGGTAGACAAGAGACCCAGTACTTC	CASSERGRQETQYF
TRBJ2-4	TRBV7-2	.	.	TGTGCCAGCAGCTCTCGCAGGGATGCCAAAAACATTCAGTACTTC	CASSSRRDAKNIQYF
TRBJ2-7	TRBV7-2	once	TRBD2	TGTGCCAGCAGCACGGGACTAGCGAGACCCTCCTACGAGCAGTACTTC	CASSTGLARPSYEQYF
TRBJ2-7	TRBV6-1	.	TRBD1	TGTGCCAGTTATACCCCACAGGACAGGTCCCACGAGCAGTACTTC	CASYTPQDRSHEQYF
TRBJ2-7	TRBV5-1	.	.	TGCGCCAGCAGCCACCCGTCAGGCTACGAGCAGTACTTC	CASSHPSGYEQYF
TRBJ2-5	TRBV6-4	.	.	TGTGCCAGCAGTGACGAGATAGTACCAGAGACCCAGTACTTC	CASSDEIVPETQYF
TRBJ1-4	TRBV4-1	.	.	TGCGCCAGCAGCGTAAGCCCAACTAATGAAAAACTGTTTTTT	CASSVSPTNEKLFF
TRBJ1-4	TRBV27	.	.	TGTGCCAGCAGTCAGACTCCCCCTTATGAAAAACTGTTTTTT	CASSQTPPYEKLFF
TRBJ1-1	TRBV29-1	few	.	TGCAGCGTTGCAAAGGGGGAGAACACTGAAGCTTTCTTT	CSVAKGENTEAFF
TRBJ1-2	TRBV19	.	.	TGTGCCAGTAGTAGGGTTGGGGCAACTCCCCACTATGGCTACACCTTC	CASSRVGATPHYGYTF
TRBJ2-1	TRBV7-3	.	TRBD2	TGTGCCAGCAGCTCCGGGACTAGCGGAAACAATGAGCAGTTCTTC	CASSSGTSGNNEQFF
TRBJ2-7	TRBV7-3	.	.	TGTGCCAGCAGCTTAGCGAGGAACGAGCAGTACTTC	CASSLARNEQYF
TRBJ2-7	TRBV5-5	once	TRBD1	TGTGCCAGCAACCCCCAGGGGGCTACGGGCTCCTACGAGCAGTACTTC	CASNPQGATGSYEQYF
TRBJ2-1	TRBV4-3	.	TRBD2	TGCGCCAGCAGCCAAGAAGGGACTAGCGGGAGAGTTTCCTACAATGAGCAGTTCTTC	CASSQEGTSGRVSYNEQFF
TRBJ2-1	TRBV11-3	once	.	TGTGCCAGCAGCTTAGAGTTCGGCCTCGGGAATGAGCAGTTCTTC	CASSLEFGLGNEQFF
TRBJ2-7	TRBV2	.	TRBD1	TGTGCCAGCAGACCAGGGGGCCCCGGGACCTACGAGCAGTACTTC	CASRPGGPGTYEQYF
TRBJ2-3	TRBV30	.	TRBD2	TGTGCCTGGAGTTTAGGACTAGCGGGAGGGAATACGCAGTATTTT	CAWSLGLAGGNTQYF
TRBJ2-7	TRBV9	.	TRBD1	TGTGCCAGCAGCGTAGCGCCGGGACAGGGTAGCGAGCAGTACTTC	CASSVAPGQGSEQYF
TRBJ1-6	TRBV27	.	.	TGTGCCAGCAGTTCGCAAGTCCGGGGAGTTGGACCCCTCCACTTT	CASSSQVRGVGPLHF
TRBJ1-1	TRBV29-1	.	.	TGCAGCGTCACCTACAGTGGCGCTTTTGAAGCTTTCTTT	CSVTYSGAFEAFF
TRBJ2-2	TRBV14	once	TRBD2	TGTGCCAGCAGCCCTCTAGCGGACCGCGGGGAGCTGTTTTTT	CASSPLADRGELFF
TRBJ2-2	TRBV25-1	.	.	TGTGCCAGCAGTGATATGTCGCCAGCGGGGAACACCGGGGAGCTGTTTTTT	CASSDMSPAGNTGELFF
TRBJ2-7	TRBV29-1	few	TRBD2	TGCAGCGTTGATGGCAGCGGGGTAGCGAACGAGCAGTACTTC	CSVDGSGVANEQYF
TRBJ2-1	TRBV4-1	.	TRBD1	TGCGCCAGCAGCCAAGACTATTCCGGGACAGGGAAAAATGAGCAGTTCTTC	CASSQDYSGTGKNEQFF
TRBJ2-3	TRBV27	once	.	TGTGCCAGCAGTTTATCGTGGGGGGGCACAGATACGCAGTATTTT	CASSLSWGGTDTQYF
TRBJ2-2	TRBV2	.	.	TGTGCCAGCAAGGGGGGGAAGACCGGGGAGCTGTTTTTT	CASKGGKTGELFF
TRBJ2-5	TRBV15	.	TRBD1	TGTGCCACCAGCAGAAGCCGGGACAGGCTGGAGACCCAGTACTTC	CATSRSRDRLETQYF
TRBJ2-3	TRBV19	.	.	TGTGCCAGTAGTATAGGAACAGGTGAAGCAGATACGCAGTATTTT	CASSIGTGEADTQYF
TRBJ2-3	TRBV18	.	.	TGTGCCAGCTCACCCCCGGTCTCAGATACGCAGTATTTT	CASSPPVSDTQYF
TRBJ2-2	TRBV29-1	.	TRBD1	TGCAGCGGCACGACAGGGGGTACCGGGGAGCTGTTTTTT	CSGTTGGTGELFF
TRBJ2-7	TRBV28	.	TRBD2	TGTGCCAGCAGTTTACCCCCCGAAGCGGGAACCTACGAGCAGTACTTC	CASSLPPEAGTYEQYF
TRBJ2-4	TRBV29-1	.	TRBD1	TGCAGCGTTGAAGCTGGGGACAGGGTCCAAAACATTCAGTACTTC	CSVEAGDRVQNIQYF
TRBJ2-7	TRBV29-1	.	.	TGCAGCGTTGACTTCGGGGGATCCTACGAGCAGTACTTC	CSVDFGGSYEQYF
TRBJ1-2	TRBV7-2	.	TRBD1	TGTGCCAGCAGCTTAGGACAGGGCGTCTATGGCTACACCTTC	CASSLGQGVYGYTF
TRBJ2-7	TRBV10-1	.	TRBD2	TGCGCCAGCAGTGAAGCGGGAGGGCCCTACGAGCAGTACTTC	CASSEAGGPYEQYF